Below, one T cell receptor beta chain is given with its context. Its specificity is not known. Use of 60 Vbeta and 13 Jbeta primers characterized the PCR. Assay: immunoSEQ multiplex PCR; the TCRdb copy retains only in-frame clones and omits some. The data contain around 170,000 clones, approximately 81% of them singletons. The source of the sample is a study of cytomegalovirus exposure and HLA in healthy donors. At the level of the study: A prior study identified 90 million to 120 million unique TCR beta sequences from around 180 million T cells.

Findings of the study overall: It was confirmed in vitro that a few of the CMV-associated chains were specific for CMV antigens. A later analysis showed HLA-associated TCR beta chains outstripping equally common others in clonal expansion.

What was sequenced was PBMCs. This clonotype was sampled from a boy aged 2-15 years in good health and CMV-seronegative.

The CDR3 loop reads CAWSPTRTSGRLYTQYF. In DNA, the CDR3 is TGTGCCTGGAGTCCCACCCGGACTAGCGGCCGCCTATATACGCAGTATTTT. V and J are TRBV30 and TRBJ2-3, with 10 bases aligning to TRBD2. There are 17 residues in the CDR3. The V gene's germline CDR1 is GTSNPN and CDR2 SVGIG (reference sequence). After removal of 2 bases from V and 7 bases from J, the junction contained 15 bases not matched to a gene.